These 28 T cell receptor beta chains originate from one sample sequenced in a study of blood T cell repertoires in COVID-19. Repertoires were generated with immunoSEQ multiplex PCR, while TCRdb's copy carries only in-frame clones and drops some. Among 100,000 or so clones, approximately 82% were seen once, and the ten largest hold over 7.5%. Material: peripheral blood. Every receptor here comes from a man aged 60 to 75 with active or convalescent COVID-19.

J is TRBJ2-1 and V is TRBV19; 7 positions agree with TRBD1. This CDR3 has 16 amino acids. The V segment lost 7 bases and the J segment 4 bases; nucleotides outside the gene matches: 13. The germline CDR1 and CDR2 sequences are LNHDA and SQIVND (reference sequence). CDR3 protein: CASTRDRRLVYNEQFF. CDR3 in DNA: TGTGCCAGTACCAGGGACAGAAGACTGGTATACAATGAGCAGTTCTTC.

This clone has just one count. V gene TRBV2 combines with J gene TRBJ2-1; 11 bases are a match to TRBD1. V lost 3 bases, J lost 7 bases, and 5 bases stayed unmatched. The CDR3 spans 15 residues. Germline CDR1 is SNHLY and CDR2 is FYNNEI. CDR3 amino acids: CASSEDRGLWNEQFF. CDR3 nucleotide sequence: TGTGCCAGCAGTGAGGACAGGGGGCTATGGAATGAGCAGTTCTTC.

The chain carries TRBV4-1 and TRBJ1-6; no firm D call. Trimming took off 3 bases at V and 7 bases at J, with 13 bases between the two ends. The germline V gene encodes CDR1 MGHRA and CDR2 YSYEKL. The CDR3 spans 15 residues. CDR3 sequence: CASSQGRTGNSPLHF. The CDR3 DNA reads TGCGCCAGCAGCCAGGGCCGGACTGGGAATTCACCCCTCCACTTT.

The CDR3 protein is CASTGTGGFNEQFF. CDR3 nucleotide sequence: TGTGCCAGCACAGGGACAGGGGGTTTCAATGAGCAGTTCTTC. The chain joins TRBV28 to TRBJ2-1, with 11 bases matching TRBD1. Germline CDR1 reads MDHEN; CDR2 reads SYDVKM. J lost 6 bases, V lost 7 bases, and 5 bases had no gene match. The length of the CDR3 is 14 residues.

The chain uses TRBV11-2 and TRBJ2-1; 7 bases line up with TRBD1. This CDR3 is 17 amino acids long. From germline, CDR1 is SGHAT and CDR2 FQNNGV. Trimming cost V 3 bases and J 0 bases; bases outside gene matches: 8. The DNA of the CDR3 is TGTGCCAGCAGCTTCAGGGGACAGCTGAGCTCCTACAATGAGCAGTTCTTC. Its protein product is CASSFRGQLSSYNEQFF.

This clone appeared a single time. The chain is built from TRBV14 and TRBJ2-5, with unresolved D. CDR1 is SGHDN, CDR2 FVKESK, per germline. The ends were cut back, 0 bases at V and 2 bases at J, with 10 bases in the middle. This CDR3 contains 15 residues. The CDR3 protein is CASSQDPTRQETQYF. CDR3 in DNA: TGTGCCAGCAGCCAAGACCCTACCCGTCAAGAGACCCAGTACTTC.

The chain employs TRBV21-1 and TRBJ2-5; the table's D call, TRBD2, was not checked against the DNA. TRBV21-1 is given as a pseudogene. This CDR3 has 19 amino acids. Written as DNA, the CDR3 is TGTGCCAGCAGCAAAGGGAGACAGCGGGAGAGCAAAGAACAAGAGACCCAGTACTTC. Its translation is CASSKGRQRESKEQETQYF.

This sequence joins TRBV11-2 and TRBJ2-1; D remains unclear. V lost 2 bases to trimming and J lost 15 bases, with 11 bases between them. This CDR3 spans 11 amino acids. Germline CDR1 reads SGHAT; CDR2 reads FQNNGV. The CDR3 loop is CASSLTIERFF. In nucleotides, the CDR3 is TGTGCCAGCAGCTTAACTATCGAACGGTTCTTC.

V usage is TRBV7-2 and J usage is TRBJ2-3; TRBD1 agrees at 7 bases. The CDR3 runs to 15 residues. Unmatched junction bases numbered 6, after V lost 5 bases and J lost 1 base. Germline loops: CDR1 SGHTA, CDR2 FQGNSA. The CDR3 is CASSRDQGGTDTQYF. The CDR3 DNA reads as TGTGCCAGCAGCCGGGACCAGGGGGGCACAGATACGCAGTATTTT.

There are a few counts of this clone. The rearrangement links TRBV6-5 to TRBJ2-2, with D unclear. The germline V gene encodes CDR1 MNHEY and CDR2 SVGAGI. This CDR3 has 13 amino acids. Trimming left V 6 bases short and J 3 bases short, with 8 bases between. The CDR3 nucleotides read TGTGCCAGCAGGGCAACGTACACCGGGGAGCTGTTTTTT. Residues: CASRATYTGELFF.

V and J are TRBV10-2 and TRBJ1-5, with 8 bases matching TRBD1. V dropped 6 bases and J dropped 0; count of bases not matched to a gene: 1. The CDR3 totals 14 residues. Germline V gene sequence: CDR1 WSHSY, CDR2 SAAADI. For the CDR3, the DNA is TGCGCCAGCAGAGGACAGGGTAGCAATCAGCCCCAGCATTTT. The encoded protein is CASRGQGSNQPQHF.

This clone was seen more than once but under ten times. V is TRBV2 and J is TRBJ2-1; D is perhaps TRBD2 (5 bases). The V gene lost 3 bases and the J gene lost 3 bases, with 12 bases spanning the gap. The CDR3 consists of 15 residues. Looked up from germline, CDR1 is SNHLY and CDR2 is FYNNEI. The CDR3 is CASSDGGSIYNEQFF. In DNA form, the CDR3 reads TGTGCCAGCAGTGATGGAGGATCTATCTACAATGAGCAGTTCTTC.

The V and J genes are TRBV7-2 and TRBJ2-1, with D hard to call. CDR3 length: 13 amino acids. Germline values: CDR1 SGHTA, CDR2 FQGNSA. Trimming pared 2 bases from V and 2 bases from J, leaving 4 bases between. As DNA, the CDR3 is TGTGCCAGCAGCTTACGAGCCTACAATGAGCAGTTCTTC. This gives the protein CASSLRAYNEQFF.

J is TRBJ2-1 and V is TRBV5-8; a possible D gene is TRBD2 (6 bases). Germline CDR1 reads SGHTS; CDR2 reads YDEGEE. The CDR3 is 14 amino acids. V lost 10 bases and J lost 6, with 20 bases in between. The CDR3 bases are TGTGCCTGTGGGTTAGCGGCTGTTAGCAATGAGCAGTTCTTC. Translation: CACGLAAVSNEQFF.

The chain is built from TRBV15 and TRBJ2-3, with 10 bases lining up with TRBD2. Losses at the gene ends were 1 base for V and 5 bases for J; bases not matched to a gene: 6. The CDR3 spans 16 residues. Germline V gives CDR1 LNHNV, CDR2 YYDKDF (reference sequence). The chain's CDR3 is CATSRAVAGGVDTQYF. In DNA, the CDR3 is TGTGCCACCAGCAGAGCTGTAGCGGGAGGAGTAGATACGCAGTATTTT.

This sequence joins TRBV10-1 and TRBJ2-7; tentative D call: TRBD1 (5 bases). V was clipped by 2 bases and J by 4 bases, with 12 bases between them. CDR3 length: 14 residues. CDR1 and CDR2 (germline): WNHNN, SYGVQD (reference sequence). In DNA, the CDR3 is TGCGCCAGCAGTGAGAGGGTAACAGGTTACGAGCAGTACGTC. Amino acids: CASSERVTGYEQYV.

The gene calls are TRBV19 and TRBJ1-1; a weak D match, TRBD1 (5 bases). Trimming removed 8 bases at V and 0 bases at J, with 10 bases between. The CDR3 is 13 residues long. Per the germline V gene, CDR1 is LNHDA and CDR2 is SQIVND (reference sequence). In DNA, the CDR3 is TGTGCCAGTTCGACAGACCTGAACACTGAAGCTTTCTTT. It is translated as CASSTDLNTEAFF.

The rearrangement joins TRBV11-3 to TRBJ2-1; 8 bases are a match to TRBD2. Per germline, CDR1 SGHNT and CDR2 YENEEA. The CDR3 is 15 amino acids. Trimming at V came to 3 bases and at J to 3 bases, leaving 4 bases not matched to a gene. In DNA form, the CDR3 reads TGTGCCAGCAGCTTCGACGGGGGGGTCTACAATGAGCAGTTCTTC. This gives the protein CASSFDGGVYNEQFF.

The chain joins TRBV18 to TRBJ1-3; D unresolved. Germline CDR1 is KGHSH and CDR2 is LQKENI. CDR3 length: 15 amino acids. V lost 1 base, J lost 6 bases, and 13 bases lay in between. The CDR3 bases are TGTGCCAGCTCACCACGAGCGGGGTCCGAAAACACCATATATTTT. This gives the protein CASSPRAGSENTIYF.

This rearrangement joins TRBV5-4 to TRBJ2-1, with a weak D call TRBD2 (6 bases). Germline-derived CDR1 and CDR2 are SGHNT and YYREEE (reference sequence). The CDR3 sequence is 12 residues long. Trimming took 5 bases from V and 9 from J, leaving 12 bases between them. CDR3 sequence reads: CASRLPGGEQFF. CDR3 coding DNA: TGTGCCAGCAGACTGCCCGGGGGTGAGCAGTTCTTC.

V gene TRBV5-4 combines with J gene TRBJ1-6; D is uncertain. The CDR3 has 14 residues. V lost 5 bases, J lost 5 bases, and 11 bases lay in between. Looked up from germline, CDR1 is SGHNT and CDR2 is YYREEE (reference sequence). The CDR3 DNA is TGTGCCAGCAGGAACACAGAAAATAATTCACCCCTCCACTTT. Its translation is CASRNTENNSPLHF.

The chain links TRBV5-1 to TRBJ2-2; D might be TRBD2 (5 bases). The V gene's germline CDR1 is SGHRS and CDR2 YFSETQ. The CDR3 contains 15 residues. Trimming pared 4 bases from V and 2 bases from J, leaving 12 bases between. The CDR3 loop reads CASSPSGENTGELFF. CDR3 in DNA: TGCGCCAGCAGCCCCAGCGGAGAAAACACCGGGGAGCTGTTTTTT.

The chain joins TRBV7-6 to TRBJ1-3, with a weak D call TRBD1 (5 bases). The length of the CDR3 is 14 residues. Germline CDR1 is SGHVS and CDR2 is FNYEAQ. V was clipped by 5 bases and J by 9 bases, with 17 bases between them. Here the CDR3 DNA reads TGTGCCAGCAGCCGGACCCAAACCGGGGGCACCATATATTTT. Translation: CASSRTQTGGTIYF.

This sequence joins TRBV5-1 and TRBJ1-2; 8 bases are a match to TRBD1. This CDR3 has 15 amino acids. Germline trimming cut 4 bases from V and 3 bases from J; bases unmatched to any gene: 8. The germline gives CDR1 SGHRS, CDR2 YFSETQ. The CDR3 bases are TGCGCCAGCAGCCACGGGTCAGGGGGCGACTATGGCTACACCTTC. Translating it yields CASSHGSGGDYGYTF.

The chain combines TRBV20-1 with TRBJ2-1, with TRBD2 identical over 8 bases. The CDR3 is 14 amino acids. The germline V gene has CDR1 DFQATT and CDR2 SNEGSKA (reference sequence). The V gene end was trimmed by 3 bases and the J gene end by 3 bases; junction bases not matched to a gene: 4. In DNA form, the CDR3 reads TGCAGTGCTAGTACTAGCGGTTTCTACAATGAGCAGTTCTTC. This encodes CSASTSGFYNEQFF.

The chain links TRBV18 to TRBJ2-5; maybe TRBD2 (5 bases). Trimming stripped 6 bases from V and 5 bases from J, with 13 bases between. Germline assignment: CDR1 KGHSH and CDR2 LQKENI. The length of the CDR3 is 13 residues. CDR3 DNA sequence: TGTGCCAGCTCTGGTACTAGGACTGAGACCCAGTACTTC. It yields the protein CASSGTRTETQYF.

The V call is TRBV7-9, the J call TRBJ1-5, with 11 positions matching TRBD1. In germline, CDR1 is SEHNR, CDR2 FQNEAQ (reference sequence). The CDR3 is 13 amino acids. The V gene end was trimmed by 0 bases and the J gene end by 11 bases; junction bases not matched to a gene: 0. In nucleotides, the CDR3 is TGTGCCAGCAGCTTAGCGGGACAGGGGGCCCAGCATTTT. This encodes CASSLAGQGAQHF. The complete variable domain, with remaining parts taken from reference TRBV7-9 and TRBJ1-5, reads DTGVSQNPRHKITKRGQNVTFRCDPISEHNRLYWYRQTLGQGPEFLTYFQNEAQLEKSRLLSDRFSAERPKGSFSTLEIQRTEQGDSAMYLCASSLAGQGAQHFGDGTRLSIL.

The CDR3 region has the DNA TGCGCCAGCAGCCCTTCGGGGAGGGCCTACGAGCAGTACTTC. Translated: CASSPSGRAYEQYF. The V call is TRBV5-1, the J call TRBJ2-7; 7 nucleotides line up with TRBD2. The germline V gene encodes CDR1 SGHRS and CDR2 YFSETQ. CDR3 length: 14 residues. The V segment lost 4 bases and the J segment 2 bases; nucleotides outside the gene matches: 6.